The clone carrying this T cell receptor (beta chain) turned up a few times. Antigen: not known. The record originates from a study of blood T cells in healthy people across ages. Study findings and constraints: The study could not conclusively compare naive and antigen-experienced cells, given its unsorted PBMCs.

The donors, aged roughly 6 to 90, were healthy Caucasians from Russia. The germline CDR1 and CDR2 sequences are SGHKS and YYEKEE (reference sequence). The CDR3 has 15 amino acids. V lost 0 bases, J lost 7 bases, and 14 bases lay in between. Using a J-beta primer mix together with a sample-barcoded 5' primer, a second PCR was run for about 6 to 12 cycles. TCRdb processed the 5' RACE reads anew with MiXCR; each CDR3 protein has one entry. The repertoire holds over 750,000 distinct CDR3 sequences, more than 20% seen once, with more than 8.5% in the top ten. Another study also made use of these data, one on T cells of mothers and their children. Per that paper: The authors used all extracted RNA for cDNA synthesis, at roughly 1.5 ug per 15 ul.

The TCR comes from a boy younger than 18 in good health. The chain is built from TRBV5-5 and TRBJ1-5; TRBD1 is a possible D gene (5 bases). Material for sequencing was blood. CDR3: CASSLELGVGQPQHF. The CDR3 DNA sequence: TGTGCCAGCAGCTTGGAATTGGGGGTCGGCCAGCCCCAGCATTTT. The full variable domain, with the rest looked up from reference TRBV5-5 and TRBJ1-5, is DAGVTQSPTHLIKTRGQQVTLRCSPISGHKSVSWYQQVLGQGPQFIFQYYEKEERGRGNFPDRFSARQFPNYSSELNVNALLLGDSALYLCASSLELGVGQPQHFGDGTRLSIL.